This T cell receptor beta chain was obtained from a study of blood T cell repertoires in COVID-19. At the level of the study: Both acute and convalescent COVID-19 samples were obtained from the United States, Italy and Spain. Sample material is recorded as cDNA or gDNA derived from T cells, B-cell-depleted T cells, or PBMCs.

Authors' methods: Estimation of nucleated cell counts relied on the amplification of reference gene primers. Profiling relied on immunoSEQ multiplex PCR, and the TCRdb table lists in-frame clones only, not all of them. V and J calls and clone size are given by that table; D and trimming were obtained from the DNA. The table lists 250,000 to 300,000 clones, around 90% of them singletons, with 0.99% in the top ten. Germline V CDR1 and CDR2: SEHNR, FQNEAQ (reference sequence). This CDR3 has 14 residues. Deletions cut 7 bases from V and 7 bases from J, with 17 bases between. Sequenced material: peripheral blood. This clonotype was obtained from a middle-aged woman who had recovered from COVID-19. The chain employs TRBV7-9 and TRBJ2-1, with TRBD2 as a possible D gene (6 bases). CDR3 nucleotide sequence: TGTGCCAGCATCAAGGGTACTAGCCAGAATGAGCAGTTCTTC. Amino acids: CASIKGTSQNEQFF.